The 10 T cell receptor beta chains below all came from one sample that was sequenced in a study of T cells after yellow fever vaccination. TCRdb re-called the 5' RACE reads through MiXCR, storing one row per CDR3 protein. The sample yields around 310,000 distinct CDR3 sequences, 3.5% to 4.5% seen once. Source: PBMCs, taken 15 days after the yellow fever booster vaccination. These TCRs come from a man between 18 and 35 years old who received the YFV17D yellow fever vaccine.

V is TRBV7-2 and J is TRBJ2-2; TRBD2 aligns across 7 bases. This CDR3 comprises 16 residues. The germline V gene encodes CDR1 SGHTA and CDR2 FQGNSA. V lost 0 bases to trimming and J lost 4 bases; unmatched junction nucleotides: 5. The CDR3 DNA reads TGTGCCAGCAGCTTAGCGCGGGGGTATGGCACCGGGGAGCTGTTTTTT. Amino acid sequence: CASSLARGYGTGELFF.

Of note for this clonotype: This clone may be a read error of a much larger clone one base away. The rearrangement joins TRBV4-2 to TRBJ2-5, with a tentative D call TRBD2 (7 bases). CDR1 and CDR2 (germline): LGHNA, YNFKEQ. The CDR3 runs to 16 residues. The CDR3 region is CASSQDHRGARETKYF. The CDR3 nucleotides read TGTGCCAGCAGCCAAGATCATCGGGGGGCGCGGGAGACCAAGTACTTC.

V is TRBV5-1 and J is TRBJ2-7; 12 bases map to TRBD2. Germline lookup yields CDR1 SGHRS and CDR2 YFSETQ. Trimming removed 2 bases from V and 0 bases from J; junction bases left unmatched: 6. The CDR3 consists of 17 residues. CDR3 protein: CASSLLAGGPSSYEQYF. CDR3 sequence (DNA): TGCGCCAGCAGCTTACTAGCGGGGGGTCCTAGCTCCTACGAGCAGTACTTC. Drawing the rest from reference TRBV5-1 and TRBJ2-7, the complete variable domain is KAGVTQTPRYLIKTRGQQVTLSCSPISGHRSVSWYQQTPGQGLQFLFEYFSETQRNKGNFPGRFSGRQFSNSRSEMNVSTLELGDSALYLCASSLLAGGPSSYEQYFGPGTRLTVT.

This clonotype was seen many times. The chain recombines TRBV5-5 with TRBJ2-7; tentatively, D is TRBD2 (6 bases). The CDR3 loop spans 17 amino acids. CDR1 SGHKS and CDR2 YYEKEE come from the germline V gene (reference sequence). Trimming removed 0 bases from V and 6 bases from J, with 22 bases in between. The CDR3 reads CASSLASGVSGKSEQYV. As DNA, the CDR3 is TGTGCCAGCAGCTTGGCCTCGGGGGTGAGTGGGAAGAGCGAGCAGTACGTC.

The rearrangement uses TRBV28 and TRBJ2-7, with D maybe TRBD1 (6 bases). The CDR3 is 15 amino acids. The germline gives CDR1 MDHEN, CDR2 SYDVKM. V lost 5 bases and J lost 0, with 14 bases in between. CDR3: CASSPPGTSSYEQYV. CDR3 nucleotides: TGTGCCAGCAGTCCTCCCGGGACATCCTCCTACGAGCAGTACGTC.

Many counts were recorded for this clonotype. V and J are TRBV29-1 and TRBJ1-1; a possible D gene is TRBD1 (6 bases). V was shortened by 4 bases and J by 0 bases, with 15 bases between the two germline ends. The CDR3 covers 15 residues. Germline CDR1 is SQVTM and CDR2 is ANQGSEA. As DNA, the CDR3 is TGCAGCGTTGGGGGGCCAGGGAACATGAACACTGAAGCTTTCTTT. Protein: CSVGGPGNMNTEAFF.

This clonotype was counted many times. The chain couples TRBV9 to TRBJ1-1; the match to TRBD1 covers 8 bases. The CDR3 runs 15 residues. The germline V gene has CDR1 SGDLS and CDR2 YYNGEE. Trimming cost V 0 bases and J 5 bases; bases outside gene matches: 6. The CDR3 region is CASSVGTGRKTEAFF. The CDR3 nucleotides read TGTGCCAGCAGCGTAGGGACAGGGAGGAAGACTGAAGCTTTCTTT.

This clonotype is labeled large. The chain recombines TRBV6-4 with TRBJ2-6; TRBD1 aligns across 8 bases. The CDR3 sequence is 16 residues long. V trimming: 0 bases; J trimming: 2 bases; junction bases outside the gene matches: 0. Germline-derived CDR1 and CDR2 are MRHNA and SNTAGT. DNA for the CDR3: TGTGCCAGCAGTGACTCGACAGGGGCTGGGGCCAACGTCCTGACTTTC. Translated, it gives CASSDSTGAGANVLTF.

This clonotype came up many times. The chain uses TRBV5-5 and TRBJ2-3, with TRBD1 identical over 8 bases. V was clipped by 4 bases and J by 2 bases; unmatched bases: 12. The CDR3 length is 17 residues. Germline V gene lookup returns CDR1 SGHKS and CDR2 YYEKEE (reference sequence). CDR3 DNA: TGTGCCAGCAGCCCCAGGGGGCAAGACCCATACACAGATACGCAGTATTTT. It encodes CASSPRGQDPYTDTQYF.

This chain joins TRBV9 and TRBJ1-2; no clear D gene. The CDR3 is 13 residues long. The V end lost 0 bases, the J end lost 8 bases, and 11 bases lay between the germline ends. Germline CDR1 is SGDLS and CDR2 is YYNGEE. CDR3 in DNA: TGTGCCAGCAGCGTAGGAGGACTGGAAGGCTACACCTTC. Residues: CASSVGGLEGYTF.